This TCR beta chain was recorded in a study of OX40 agonist ivuxolimab in advanced cancers. Using immunoSEQ multiplex PCR, the repertoire was profiled, and TCRdb retains in-frame clones only, with some absent. The sample has 45,000 to 55,000 clones, approximately 84% seen once; the top ten hold around 1.1%. This specimen consisted of CD4+ or CD8+ T cells sorted from blood, obtained in a trial of the OX40 agonist ivuxolimab. This clonotype was sampled from an adult with an advanced solid tumor such as melanoma, head and neck, liver or kidney cancer.

CDR3 coding DNA: TGTGCCAGCCGGCCGACCCCTTCGAACACTGAAGCTTTCTTT. Amino acids: CASRPTPSNTEAFF. The V and J genes are TRBV7-9 and TRBJ1-1, with D uncertain. This CDR3 has 14 residues. Trimming left V 8 bases short and J 1 base short, with 14 bases between. The germline V gene has CDR1 SEHNR and CDR2 FQNEAQ (reference sequence). The entire variable domain, with the rest obtained from reference TRBV7-9 and TRBJ1-1, is as follows: DTGVSQNPRHKITKRGQNVTFRCDPISEHNRLYWYRQTLGQGPEFLTYFQNEAQLEKSRLLSDRFSAERPKGSFSTLEIQRTEQGDSAMYLCASRPTPSNTEAFFGQGTRLTVV.